This T cell receptor (beta chain) was obtained from a study of beta chain features in type 1 diabetes. Broader study findings: Among patients with Type 1 diabetes, TCRB CDR3s were moderately but significantly shorter in every one of the four CD4+ subsets.

This clone was seen more than once but under ten times. No antigen is known for it. The authors reverse transcribed all of the isolated RNA, so sequencing captured expressed TCRB transcripts. The table came from immunoSEQ multiplex PCR; TCRdb's copy has only in-frame clones and leaves some out. The table lists some 280,000 clones, approximately 15% of them singletons. V lost 8 bases and J lost 1, with 12 bases in between. From germline, CDR1 is SGHTA and CDR2 FQGNSA. The CDR3 totals 14 residues. This clonotype was obtained from a man aged 25 to 40 with type 1 diabetes. The rearrangement links TRBV7-2 to TRBJ2-1; unclear D gene. The sequenced material came from naive CD4+ T cells from blood. CDR3 nucleotides: TGTGCCAGCGGTGGTGGCGGATCCTACAATGAGCAGTTCTTC. Encoded protein: CASGGGGSYNEQFF. Together with reference TRBV7-2 and TRBJ2-1, the CDR3 gives the full variable domain: GAGVSQSPSNKVTEKGKDVELRCDPISGHTALYWYRQSLGQGLEFLIYFQGNSAPDKSGLPSDRFSAERTGGSVSTLTIQRTQQEDSAVYLCASGGGGSYNEQFFGPGTRLTVL.